This T cell receptor beta chain was captured in a study of control samples from healthy donors and cancer patients. Clones were read by immunoSEQ multiplex PCR, and TCRdb kept only the in-frame ones, dropping some. The sample shows thousands of clones, about 91% of them seen only once. The V end was cut by 2 bases, the J end by 13 bases, with 9 bases between. Germline V CDR1 and CDR2: GTSNPN, SVGIG (reference sequence). The CDR3 extends over 11 amino acids. The chain links TRBV30 to TRBJ1-6; no reliable D call. The sequence derives from a man aged 55-75 years with colorectal cancer. The sample comprised PBMCs. The CDR3 loop reads CAWSSPFPLHF. CDR3 bases: TGTGCCTGGAGTTCCCCTTTTCCCCTCCACTTT.